One TCR beta chain is described in this entry. Its antigen target is currently unknown. One base away there is no much larger clone; base qualities are not given. TCR beta CDR3 regions were sequenced from DNA using the immunoSEQ Assay. The authors' pipeline ran thus. To compute T cell density, TCR beta template counts were normalized to usable DNA, which was estimated by amplifying housekeeping genes. Richness was estimated with the preseqR package, extrapolating to 400,000 templates for PBMC samples and 120,000 templates for tissue samples. Clonality was defined by subtracting Pielou's evenness from one. Tissue-enriched TCRs were identified through differential abundance testing performed on productive amino-acid clonotypes, with a minimum total count of 5 and an alpha of 0.1. The Jaccard Index and the Morisita Overlap Index were used to quantify repertoire overlap between compartments. GLIPH grouped TCR beta CDR3s together with public tetramer-defined viral CDR3s, and a viral motif had to include at least three viral sequences and also show V-gene enrichment. Sourced from immuneACCESS, this table was stored by TCRdb with only in-frame sequences that have V and J called. A share of the clones is absent; for the studies checked, an unresolved V gene accounts for under half, and the remainder has no known explanation. That table supplies the V and J calls and clone size; D and trimming were determined from the DNA. The table for this sample lists over 1,000 clones; around a third of them were counted only once. The ten largest clonotypes hold around an eighth of the sample.

From cysteine to phenylalanine, the CDR3 is 15 amino acids long. Kept here is only the CDR3 DNA, which spans 45 bases and is read in frame from base 1. The germline V gene (reference sequence) supplies CDR1 GTSNPN and CDR2 SVGIG. Germline trimming amounts to 4 bases on V and 0 bases on J, with 6 as the count of junction bases outside the gene matches. This sample stems from a study of T cells in localized non-small cell lung cancer (dated by TCRdb to 2020 to 2021). At the level of the whole study: The study examined T cell repertoires in a few hundred patients with early-stage NSCLC and compared tumors with uninvolved tumor-adjacent lungs. All 240 or so NSCLC patients in the cohort were treatment-naive and had localized lung tumors that were resected. NSCLC patients had a mean age of around 66 years, and 129 were male and over 85 female. Points the paper makes about the study in general: Because multi-region tumor sequencing was not done, intratumor heterogeneity could not be ruled out. Because the study design was exploratory, TCR variables were selected using unadjusted p-values without false-discovery rate correction. Longer overall survival was associated with higher T cell density in blood, whereas shorter survival was associated with higher clonality in adjacent lung. A median of 57 of the top 100 tumor clones were detected in paired uninvolved adjacent lung, and 28 of these tumor clones were also found among the top 100 clones of the paired uninvolved adjacent lung. Uninvolved tumor-adjacent lung showed the highest T cell clonality, higher than tumor, which suggests more focused antigenic responses in the adjacent lung.

At diagnosis, tumor, uninvolved tumor-adjacent lung and peripheral blood were collected and then preserved as a mix of FFPE and fresh-frozen material. Recombination linked TRBV30 to TRBJ1-3, with 7 bases in between that match TRBD1. The clonotype was recovered from a male donor older than 55 with stage II squamous cell lung carcinoma. Sequenced here: lung tumor tissue, sampled before any cancer treatment. The CDR3 region has the sequence CAWKGTDLSGNTIYF. The DNA sequence is TGTGCCTGGAAGGGGACAGACCTCTCTGGAAACACCATATATTTT.